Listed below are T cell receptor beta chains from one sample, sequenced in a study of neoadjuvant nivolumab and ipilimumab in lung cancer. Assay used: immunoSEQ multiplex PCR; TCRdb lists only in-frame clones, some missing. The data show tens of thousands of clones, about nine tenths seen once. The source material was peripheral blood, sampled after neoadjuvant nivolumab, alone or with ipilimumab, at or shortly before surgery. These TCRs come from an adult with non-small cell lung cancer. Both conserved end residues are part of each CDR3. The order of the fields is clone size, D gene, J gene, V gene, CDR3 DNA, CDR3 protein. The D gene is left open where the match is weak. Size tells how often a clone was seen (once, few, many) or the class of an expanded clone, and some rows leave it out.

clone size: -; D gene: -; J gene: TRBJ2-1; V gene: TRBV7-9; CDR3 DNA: TGTGCCAGCAGCCTCGGGGTCAATGAGCAGTTCTTC; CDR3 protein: CASSLGVNEQFF
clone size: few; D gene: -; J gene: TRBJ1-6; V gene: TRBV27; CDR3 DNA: TGTGCCAGCAGTTTCACAGGGAGACCTCTATCACCCCTCCACTTT; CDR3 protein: CASSFTGRPLSPLHF
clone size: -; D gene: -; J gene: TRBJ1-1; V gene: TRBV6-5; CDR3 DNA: TGTGCCAGCAGTTACTCGGAGGGTGAAGCTTTCTTT; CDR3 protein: CASSYSEGEAFF
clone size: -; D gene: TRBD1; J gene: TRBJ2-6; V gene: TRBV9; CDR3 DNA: TGTGCCAGCAGCGTAGCAGGACAGGGCCGTTACTCTGGGGCCAACGTCCTGACTTTC; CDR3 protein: CASSVAGQGRYSGANVLTF
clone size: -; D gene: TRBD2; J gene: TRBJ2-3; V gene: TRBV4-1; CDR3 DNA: TGCGCCAGCAGCCAAGATAAATGGCGGGGGACTAGCACAGATACGCAGTATTTT; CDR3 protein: CASSQDKWRGTSTDTQYF
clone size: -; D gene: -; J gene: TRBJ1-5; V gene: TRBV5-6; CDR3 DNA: TGTGCCAGCAGCTTGGGCCCCATCGTCAATCAGCCCCAGCATTTT; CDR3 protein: CASSLGPIVNQPQHF
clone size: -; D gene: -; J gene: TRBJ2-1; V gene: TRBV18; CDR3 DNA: TGTGCCAGCTCACCAGGAGGGAGCTCCTACAATGAGCAGTTCTTC; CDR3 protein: CASSPGGSSYNEQFF
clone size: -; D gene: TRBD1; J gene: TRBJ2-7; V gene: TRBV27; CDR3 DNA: TGTGCTCTACCAGGGGGCTGGAGCTCCTACGAGCAGTACTTC; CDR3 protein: CALPGGWSSYEQYF
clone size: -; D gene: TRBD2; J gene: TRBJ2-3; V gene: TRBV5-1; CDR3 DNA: TGCGCCAGCAGCTTGGCCGAAGCGGGGGGCACAGATACGCAGTATTTT; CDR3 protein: CASSLAEAGGTDTQYF
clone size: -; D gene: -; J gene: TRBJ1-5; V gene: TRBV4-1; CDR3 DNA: TGCGCCAGCAGCCCCGGGACACCCAATCAGCCCCAGCATTTT; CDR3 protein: CASSPGTPNQPQHF
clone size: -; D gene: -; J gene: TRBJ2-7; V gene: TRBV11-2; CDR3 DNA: TGTGCCAGCAGCTTAGTGGGCGGTTACGAGCAGTACTTC; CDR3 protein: CASSLVGGYEQYF
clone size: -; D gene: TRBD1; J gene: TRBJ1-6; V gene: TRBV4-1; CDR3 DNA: TGCGCCAGCAGACCCGGGACAGATAATTCACCCCTCCACTTT; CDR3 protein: CASRPGTDNSPLHF
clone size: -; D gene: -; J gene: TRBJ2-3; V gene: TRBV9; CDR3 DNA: TGTGCCAGCAGCGGCGCTGGGGCGTGGGGGGCTGATACGCAGTATTTT; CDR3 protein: CASSGAGAWGADTQYF
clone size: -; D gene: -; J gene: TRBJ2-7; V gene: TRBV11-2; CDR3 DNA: TGTGCCAGCAGCTTGGGGACCCCCTACGAGCAGTACTTC; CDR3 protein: CASSLGTPYEQYF
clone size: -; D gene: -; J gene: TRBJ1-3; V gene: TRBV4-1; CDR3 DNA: TGCGCCAGCAGCCAAGAACCAGGGGCCTCTGGAAACACCATATATTTT; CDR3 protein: CASSQEPGASGNTIYF
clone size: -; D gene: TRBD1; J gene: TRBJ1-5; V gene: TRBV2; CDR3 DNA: TGTGCCAGCAGTGGGGGACAGGGGACTAGCAATCAGCCCCAGCATTTT; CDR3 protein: CASSGGQGTSNQPQHF
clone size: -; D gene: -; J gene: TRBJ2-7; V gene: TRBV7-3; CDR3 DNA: TGTGCCAGCAGCCCAGGACCCAACTACGAGCAGTACTTC; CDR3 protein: CASSPGPNYEQYF
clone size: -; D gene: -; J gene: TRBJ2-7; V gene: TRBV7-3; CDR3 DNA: TGTGCCAGCAGTGCAGGGGGGACAGTCCCCTACGAGCAGTACTTC; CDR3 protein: CASSAGGTVPYEQYF
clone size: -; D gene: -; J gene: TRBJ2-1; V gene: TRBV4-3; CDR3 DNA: TGCGCCAGCAGCCGCGCTTTGGGGCCAACCAATGAGCAGTTCTTC; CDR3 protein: CASSRALGPTNEQFF
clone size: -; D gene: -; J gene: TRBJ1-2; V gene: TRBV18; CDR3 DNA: TGTGCCAGCTCACCGCTTACGATCTATGGCTACACCTTC; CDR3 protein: CASSPLTIYGYTF
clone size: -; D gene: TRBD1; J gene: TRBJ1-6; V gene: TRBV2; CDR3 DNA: TGTGCCAGCAGGGGACAGGCTAATTCACCCCTCCACTTT; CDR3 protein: CASRGQANSPLHF
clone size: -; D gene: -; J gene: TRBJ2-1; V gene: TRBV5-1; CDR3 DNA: TGCGCCAGCAGACAACAGGGTACCTACAATGAACAGTTCTTC; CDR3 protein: CASRQQGTYNEQFF
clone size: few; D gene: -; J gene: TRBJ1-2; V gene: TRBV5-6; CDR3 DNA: TGTGCCAGCAGCTTGGCGACAGGACCAAGCTATGGCTACACCTTC; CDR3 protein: CASSLATGPSYGYTF
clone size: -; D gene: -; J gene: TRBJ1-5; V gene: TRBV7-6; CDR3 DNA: TGTGCCAGCAGCTTACAAGAAAATCAGCCCCAGCATTTT; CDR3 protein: CASSLQENQPQHF
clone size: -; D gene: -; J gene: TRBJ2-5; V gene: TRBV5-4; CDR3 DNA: TGTGCCAGCAGCTATGGGGGCGGTGGAGAGACCCAGTACTTC; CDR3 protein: CASSYGGGGETQYF
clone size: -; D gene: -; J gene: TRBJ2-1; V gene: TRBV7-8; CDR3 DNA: TGTGCCAGCAGCCGTCTAGCGTCCTACAATGAGCAGTTCTTC; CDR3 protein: CASSRLASYNEQFF
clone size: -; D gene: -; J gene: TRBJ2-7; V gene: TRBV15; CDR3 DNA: TGTGCCACCAGCAAGAGGGGGGCCAGTTACGAGCAGTACTTC; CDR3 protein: CATSKRGASYEQYF
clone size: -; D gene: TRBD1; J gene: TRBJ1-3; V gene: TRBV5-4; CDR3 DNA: TGTGCCAGCAGCGCGGACAGGGCTCGTGGAAACACCATATATTTT; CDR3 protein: CASSADRARGNTIYF
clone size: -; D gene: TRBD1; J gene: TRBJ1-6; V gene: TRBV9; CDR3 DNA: TGTGCCAGCAGCCCTCGGACAGGGAACTCACCCCTCCACTTT; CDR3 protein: CASSPRTGNSPLHF
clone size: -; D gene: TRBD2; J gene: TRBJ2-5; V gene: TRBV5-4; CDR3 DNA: TGTGCCAGCAGCGGGAAGGCCGGGACTAGCGCCAAAGAGACCCAGTACTTC; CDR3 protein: CASSGKAGTSAKETQYF
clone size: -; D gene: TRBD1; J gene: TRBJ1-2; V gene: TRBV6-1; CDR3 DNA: TGTGCCAGCAGTGACCGTACAGGGGACTATGGCTACACCTTC; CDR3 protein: CASSDRTGDYGYTF
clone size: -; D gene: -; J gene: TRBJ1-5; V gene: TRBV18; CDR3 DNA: TGTGCCAGCTCGTTACAGAGCAATCAGCCCCAGCATTTT; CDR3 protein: CASSLQSNQPQHF
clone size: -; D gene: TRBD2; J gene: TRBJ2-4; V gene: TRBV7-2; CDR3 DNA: TGTGCCAGCAGCCTAGGGGGAGGCGGGGGGGCCGCAAACATTCAGTACTTC; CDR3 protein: CASSLGGGGGAANIQYF
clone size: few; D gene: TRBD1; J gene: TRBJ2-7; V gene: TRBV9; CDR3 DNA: TGTGCCAGCAGCGGCGACAGGGGCTACGAGCAGTACTTC; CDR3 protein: CASSGDRGYEQYF
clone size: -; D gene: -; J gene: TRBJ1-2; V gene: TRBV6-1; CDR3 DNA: TGTGCCAGCAGTGAAAGGAGCTATGGCTACACCTTC; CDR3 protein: CASSERSYGYTF
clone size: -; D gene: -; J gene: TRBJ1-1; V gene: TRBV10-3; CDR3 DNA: TGTGCCATCAGTGGAGGGGAGATTAAGATTTTT; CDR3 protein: CAISGGEIKIF
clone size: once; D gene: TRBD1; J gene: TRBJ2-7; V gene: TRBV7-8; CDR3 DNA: TGTGCCAGCAGCCGCTTGGGACAGGCCCCCTACGAGCAGTACTTC; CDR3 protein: CASSRLGQAPYEQYF
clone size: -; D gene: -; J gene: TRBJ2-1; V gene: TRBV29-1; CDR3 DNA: TGCAGCGTTCGGGACTGGAGGACTGGGAATGAGCAGTTCTTC; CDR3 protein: CSVRDWRTGNEQFF
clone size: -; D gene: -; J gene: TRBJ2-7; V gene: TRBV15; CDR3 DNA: TGTGCCACCAGCAGGGTGGTTGACCCCTACGAGCAGTACTTC; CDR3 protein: CATSRVVDPYEQYF
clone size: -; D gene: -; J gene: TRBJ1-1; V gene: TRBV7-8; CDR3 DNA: TGTGCCAGCAGCTTCGGGGGGCAGAGGAACACTGAAGCTTTCTTT; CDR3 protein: CASSFGGQRNTEAFF
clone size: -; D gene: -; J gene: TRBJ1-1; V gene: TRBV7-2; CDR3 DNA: TGTGCCAGCAGCTTAGAAGCGTGGCACGGTGAAGCTTTCTTT; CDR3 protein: CASSLEAWHGEAFF
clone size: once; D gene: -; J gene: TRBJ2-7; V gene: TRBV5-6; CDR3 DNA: TGTGCCAGCAGCTCAAGTAGCTCCTACGAGCAGTACTTC; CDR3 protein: CASSSSSSYEQYF
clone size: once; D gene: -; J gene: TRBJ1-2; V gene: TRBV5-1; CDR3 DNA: TGCGCCAGCAGCTTGGCCGAAACTAACTATGGCTACACCTTC; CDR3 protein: CASSLAETNYGYTF
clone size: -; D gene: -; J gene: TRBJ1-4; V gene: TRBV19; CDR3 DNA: TGTGCCAGTAGTATCTGGACTAATGAAAAACTGTTTTTT; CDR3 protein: CASSIWTNEKLFF
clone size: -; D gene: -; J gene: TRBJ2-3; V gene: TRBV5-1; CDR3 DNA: TGCGCCAGCAGCTTGGCAACATTGGGCACAGATACGCAGTATTTT; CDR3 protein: CASSLATLGTDTQYF
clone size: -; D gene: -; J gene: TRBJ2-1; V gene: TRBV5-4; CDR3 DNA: TGTGCCAGCAGCCTAAGGACAAGGGGGAATGAGCAGTTCTTC; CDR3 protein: CASSLRTRGNEQFF
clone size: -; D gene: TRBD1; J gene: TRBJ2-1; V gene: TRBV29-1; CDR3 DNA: TGCAGCGTTGTGGGGACAGGGCTCAATGAGCAGTTCTTC; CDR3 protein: CSVVGTGLNEQFF
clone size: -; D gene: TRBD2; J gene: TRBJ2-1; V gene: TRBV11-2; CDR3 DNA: TGTGCCAGCAGCTCAATACCGATTAGTCGGGCGGGGGGCCCGCATGAGCAGTTCTTC; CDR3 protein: CASSSIPISRAGGPHEQFF